Described below is a single T cell receptor beta chain sequence and its context. This record comes from a study of blood T cell repertoires in COVID-19. Turning to the study itself: Researchers got acute and convalescent COVID-19 samples from the United States, Italy and Spain.

As handled by the study authors: How many nucleated cells were present was estimated from reference gene primer amplification. The table came from immunoSEQ multiplex PCR; TCRdb's copy has only in-frame clones and leaves some out. D and trimming come from the DNA, and the V and J calls and clone size come from that table. Here the sample spans 140,000 or so clones, around 84% being singletons. CDR1 and CDR2 (germline): KGHSH, LQKENI. Deletions cut 2 bases from V and 2 bases from J, with 9 bases between. This CDR3 region has 15 residues. The origin of this receptor is a human donor with acute or convalescent COVID-19. The donor label of this sample is uncertain. V usage is TRBV18 and J usage is TRBJ2-2; possible D gene TRBD1, 6 bases. The sequencing input was peripheral blood. This CDR3 is CASSPSGHNTGELFF. For the CDR3, the DNA is TGTGCCAGCTCACCATCGGGACACAACACCGGGGAGCTGTTTTTT.